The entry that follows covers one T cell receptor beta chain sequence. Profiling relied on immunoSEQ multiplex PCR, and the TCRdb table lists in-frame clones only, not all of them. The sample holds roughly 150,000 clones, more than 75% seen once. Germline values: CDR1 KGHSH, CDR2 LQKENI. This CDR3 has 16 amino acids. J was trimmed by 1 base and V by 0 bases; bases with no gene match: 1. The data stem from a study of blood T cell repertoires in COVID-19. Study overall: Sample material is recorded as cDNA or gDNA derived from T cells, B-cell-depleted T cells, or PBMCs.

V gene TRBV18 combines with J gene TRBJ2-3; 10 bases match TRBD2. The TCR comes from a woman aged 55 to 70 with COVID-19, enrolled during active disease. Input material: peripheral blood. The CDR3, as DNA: TGTGCCAGCTCACCACCGCTAGCGGGGGGCACAGATACGCAGTATTTT. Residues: CASSPPLAGGTDTQYF.